The source of this T cell receptor (beta chain) is a study of post-analysis software for immune sequencing data. The overall study: Relapsing-remitting, secondary progressive and progressive-relapsing forms made up the multiple sclerosis disease courses. Study results and caveats: Among roughly 5 TRBV segments more frequent in patients than controls were TRBV5-6, TRBV5-1 and TRBV20-1. Controls significantly exceeded multiple sclerosis patients in normalized Chao1 diversity.

The library was made from cDNA and included unique molecular identifiers. Input of roughly 0.9 to 11 million T cells yielded roughly 530,000 cDNA molecules. MiXCR, run by TCRdb on the PCR reads, gives a single entry per CDR3 protein. The table has about 200,000 distinct CDR3 sequences, approximately 28% seen once. The CDR3 contains 14 residues. Trimming shortened V by 5 bases and J by 6 bases, and 17 bases separated the two germline ends. The germline gives CDR1 MNHNS, CDR2 SASEGT. Ten or more counts support this clonotype. Its antigen is not known. The chain recombines TRBV6-1 with TRBJ2-7; maybe TRBD2 (6 bases). The receptor was derived from a girl aged 2-17 years with multiple sclerosis. Sample: blood. CDR3 coding DNA: TGTGCCAGCAGTACCTCGCGGGATATATCCGAGCAGTACTTC. It yields the protein CASSTSRDISEQYF.